This TCR beta chain was profiled in a study of T cell clonotyping in hematopoietic cell transplantation. Sequencing was performed with immunoSEQ multiplex PCR; in TCRdb, only in-frame clones are kept and a portion is missing. This repertoire shows roughly 13,000 clones, around 98% found once; its top ten account for less than 5%. CDR1 is SGHRS, CDR2 YFSETQ, per germline. The CDR3 extends over 15 amino acids. The V segment lost 4 bases and the J segment 1 base; nucleotides outside the gene matches: 6. The chain employs TRBV5-1 and TRBJ1-1; 8 nucleotides match TRBD1. This specimen consisted of peripheral blood mononuclear cells, obtained 30 days after allogeneic stem cell transplant. This sequence was found in a female patient aged 50 to 65 who had an allogeneic stem cell transplant from an unrelated donor, so T cells may come from the graft donor. Some clones in this sample may be carry-over from other donors' samples. The DNA of the CDR3 is TGCGCCAGCAGCCAACAACAGGGGGGGAACACTGAAGCTTTCTTT. This codes for CASSQQQGGNTEAFF.